This TCR beta chain originates from a study of T-cell memory formation after mild COVID-19. For the study at large: TCR clusters largely stayed donor specific. Study outcomes and limitations: Contracting CD4+ clones were located mainly in CM and EM, and CD8+ clones in EMRA.

As regards this clonotype: The antigen remains undetermined.

The CDR3 totals 14 residues. Germline CDR1 reads KGHDR; CDR2 reads SFDVKD. Trimming took 9 bases from V and 6 from J; bases not matched to a gene: 6. TCRdb reprocessed the 5' RACE reads with MiXCR, giving one entry per CDR3 protein. The table shows hundreds of thousands of distinct CDR3 sequences, with approximately 18% occurring only once. The chain combines TRBV24-1 with TRBJ2-3; 12 bases line up with TRBD2. Sequenced input: PBMCs or a T cell subset sorted from them (not recorded which). This receptor was obtained from an adult woman who had mild COVID-19 (a few samples of this study predate the infection). Cell type and time point are not known. The CDR3 DNA is TGTGCCACCTCTAGCGGGGGGGCCGGGGATACGCAGTATTTT. Amino acid sequence: CATSSGGAGDTQYF.